The next 27 T cell receptor beta chains were all read from a single sample in a study of OX40 agonist ivuxolimab in advanced cancers. Libraries were prepared by immunoSEQ multiplex PCR; TCRdb keeps only in-frame clonotypes and omits some of them. The sample lists 80,000 to 95,000 clones; roughly 90% were seen once. The sample here was CD4+ or CD8+ T cells sorted from blood, taken in a trial of the OX40 agonist ivuxolimab. The receptors come from an adult with an advanced solid tumor such as melanoma, head and neck, liver or kidney cancer.

This chain connects TRBV7-2 to TRBJ2-7; TRBD2 might be the D (7 bases). The germline V and J ends were trimmed by 2 bases and 2 bases, with 13 bases remaining between them. Germline loops: CDR1 SGHTA, CDR2 FQGNSA. The CDR3 runs to 15 residues. The CDR3 DNA reads as TGTGCCAGCAGCTTATTAGGGGGGGGAACCTACGAGCAGTACTTC. Translated, it gives CASSLLGGGTYEQYF.

For the CDR3, the DNA is TGTGCCAGCAGATTCGACAGGGTTGGCGAGACCCAGTACTTC. This encodes CASRFDRVGETQYF. The chain recombines TRBV6-5 with TRBJ2-5; 7 bases are a match to TRBD1. The germline CDR1 and CDR2 sequences are MNHEY and SVGAGI. CDR3 length: 14 residues. The V gene end was trimmed by 6 bases and the J gene end by 5 bases; junction bases not matched to a gene: 9.

V usage is TRBV4-3 and J usage is TRBJ2-1; 13 bases fit TRBD2. The CDR3 contains 16 residues. Trimming took 0 bases from V and 8 from J; bases not matched to a gene: 4. The V gene's germline CDR1 is LGHNA and CDR2 YSLEER. The CDR3 spells CASSQEGLAGTYEQFF. CDR3 coding DNA: TGCGCCAGCAGCCAAGAGGGACTAGCGGGAACCTATGAGCAGTTCTTC.

V is TRBV5-1 and J is TRBJ1-2; D is ambiguous. V dropped 1 base and J dropped 0 bases, with 7 bases sitting between them. Germline CDR1 and CDR2: SGHRS and YFSETQ. The length of the CDR3 is 14 residues. The CDR3 sequence is CASSLSNTNYGYTF. In nucleotides, the CDR3 is TGCGCCAGCAGCTTGTCGAATACTAACTATGGCTACACCTTC. Looking up the rest from reference TRBV5-1 and TRBJ1-2 gives the full variable domain: KAGVTQTPRYLIKTRGQQVTLSCSPISGHRSVSWYQQTPGQGLQFLFEYFSETQRNKGNFPGRFSGRQFSNSRSEMNVSTLELGDSALYLCASSLSNTNYGYTFGSGTRLTVV.

This clone was seen just once. The J gene is TRBJ1-4, the V gene TRBV7-2; 7 bases match TRBD1. Trimming took 3 bases from V and 7 from J; bases not matched to a gene: 5. Germline lookup yields CDR1 SGHTA and CDR2 FQGNSA. The CDR3 is made up of 14 amino acids. The chain's CDR3 is CASSFQGGGEKLFF. The CDR3 region has the DNA TGTGCCAGCAGCTTTCAGGGGGGTGGTGAAAAACTGTTTTTT.

This chain joins TRBV7-2 and TRBJ2-3; TRBD2 agrees at 9 bases. The CDR3 has 16 amino acids. With V trimmed by 3 bases and J by 4 bases, 8 bases remained unmatched. Germline V gives CDR1 SGHTA, CDR2 FQGNSA. For the CDR3, the DNA is TGTGCCAGCAGCTTCTCTAGCGGGGCCTCCCCAGATACGCAGTATTTT. This sequence encodes CASSFSSGASPDTQYF. The whole variable domain, remainder taken from reference TRBV7-2 and TRBJ2-3, is GAGVSQSPSNKVTEKGKDVELRCDPISGHTALYWYRQSLGQGLEFLIYFQGNSAPDKSGLPSDRFSAERTGGSVSTLTIQRTQQEDSAVYLCASSFSSGASPDTQYFGPGTRLTVL.

The rearrangement joins TRBV14 to TRBJ1-4; the D is unclear. Germline V lookup: CDR1 SGHDN, CDR2 FVKESK. V was trimmed by 4 bases and J by 9 bases, leaving 18 bases between them. The CDR3 contains 15 residues. CDR3 sequence reads: CASSPASGLVKKLFF. CDR3 nucleotides: TGTGCCAGCAGCCCAGCATCAGGTCTTGTGAAAAAACTGTTTTTT.

This clone was seen a few times. The chain employs TRBV30 and TRBJ1-1; 11 nucleotides line up with TRBD1. The germline gives CDR1 GTSNPN, CDR2 SVGIG (reference sequence). The J segment lost 11 bases and the V segment lost 5 bases, leaving 10 bases of the junction unmatched. This CDR3 spans 13 amino acids. This chain's CDR3 is CAWAGTGGGWAFF. In nucleotides, the CDR3 is TGTGCCTGGGCCGGGACAGGGGGAGGTTGGGCTTTCTTT.

CDR3 sequence (DNA): TGTGCCAGTAGTAAAGGGACTAGCAGCACAGATACGCAGTATTTT. It codes for CASSKGTSSTDTQYF. The chain has TRBV19 and TRBJ2-3; TRBD2 matches 9 bases. The germline gives CDR1 LNHDA, CDR2 SQIVND (reference sequence). Trimming removed 4 bases from V and 0 bases from J; junction bases left unmatched: 2. The CDR3 is 15 residues long.

The CDR3 nucleotides read TGTGCCAGCAGCTTAAATGTGGGGGCTTTCTTT. Translating it yields CASSLNVGAFF. The rearrangement links TRBV7-9 to TRBJ1-1; D is unclear. V lost 2 bases to trimming and J lost 11 bases, with 9 bases between them. The CDR3 runs to 11 residues. Per germline, CDR1 SEHNR and CDR2 FQNEAQ (reference sequence).

The V gene is TRBV18, the J gene TRBJ1-1; no reliable D call. The CDR3 is made up of 12 amino acids. V lost 2 bases and J 6 bases, leaving 7 bases between the germline ends. Per the germline V gene, CDR1 is KGHSH and CDR2 is LQKENI. The CDR3 spells CASSPSTSEAFF. In nucleotides, the CDR3 is TGTGCCAGCTCACCATCTACTTCTGAAGCTTTCTTT.

This clone showed up just once. CDR3 protein: CASSPPGLRETQYF. The CDR3 nucleotides read TGTGCCAGCAGCCCACCGGGACTTCGAGAGACCCAGTACTTC. V and J are TRBV6-5 and TRBJ2-5, with D maybe TRBD2 (6 bases). Germline assignment: CDR1 MNHEY and CDR2 SVGAGI. This CDR3 spans 14 amino acids. V lost 6 bases and J 4 bases, leaving 15 bases between the germline ends.

The chain employs TRBV30 and TRBJ2-7; the D is unclear. This CDR3 has 14 residues. CDR1 is GTSNPN and CDR2 is SVGIG in the germline V gene (reference sequence). Between the trimmed V and J ends, which lost 4 bases and 6 bases, there was a span of 19 bases. The CDR3 nucleotides are TGTGCCTGGAATAAAGCAACGGCCGTCACCGAGCAGTACTTC. It yields the protein CAWNKATAVTEQYF.

The V call is TRBV13, the J call TRBJ2-3; D is undetermined. Germline V gives CDR1 PRHDT, CDR2 FYEKMQ (reference sequence). The V end lost 5 bases, the J end lost 0 bases, and 3 bases lay between the germline ends. This CDR3 spans 12 amino acids. The CDR3 bases are TGTGCCAGCAGCCTCAGCACAGATACGCAGTATTTT. Translated: CASSLSTDTQYF.

CDR3 DNA sequence: TGCGCCAGCAGCTTGGTCCAGCAGCAAGAGACCCAGTACTTC. It encodes CASSLVQQQETQYF. V usage is TRBV5-1 and J usage is TRBJ2-5; D is ambiguous. The V end lost 0 bases, the J end lost 2 bases, and 8 bases lay between the germline ends. This CDR3 spans 14 amino acids. Germline V gene data show CDR1 as SGHRS and CDR2 as YFSETQ.

The chain combines TRBV30 with TRBJ1-1, with TRBD1 as a possible D gene (5 bases). Trimming left V 3 bases short and J 0 bases short, with 8 bases between. This CDR3 region has 13 residues. Germline V gives CDR1 GTSNPN, CDR2 SVGIG (reference sequence). Here the CDR3 DNA reads TGTGCCTGGAGAGGACACCTGAACACTGAAGCTTTCTTT. Protein sequence: CAWRGHLNTEAFF.

V is TRBV4-3 and J is TRBJ2-3; D gene ambiguous. The germline V gene has CDR1 LGHNA and CDR2 YSLEER. The CDR3 has 17 residues. V gave up 1 base and J gave up 1 base, with 15 bases separating them. CDR3 nucleotides: TGCGCCAGCAGCCAAGGGTTGGGTCAGTTGCGCACAGATACGCAGTATTTT. Residues: CASSQGLGQLRTDTQYF.

This clone came up once. The chain has TRBV30 and TRBJ2-7; a possible D gene is TRBD1 (8 bases). The ends were cut back, 2 bases at V and 5 bases at J, with 16 bases in the middle. The CDR3 is 14 residues long. The germline V gene has CDR1 GTSNPN and CDR2 SVGIG (reference sequence). CDR3 sequence: CAWSRQGRVDEQYF. The CDR3, as DNA: TGTGCCTGGAGTCGACAGGGGAGGGTCGACGAGCAGTACTTC.

The chain employs TRBV11-2 and TRBJ2-1; 10 nucleotides align to TRBD2. CDR1 SGHAT and CDR2 FQNNGV come from the germline V gene. This CDR3 is 15 amino acids long. The J segment lost 2 bases and the V segment lost 6 bases, leaving 4 bases of the junction unmatched. The CDR3: CASSYTSGTYNEQFF. The CDR3, as DNA: TGTGCCAGCAGTTATACTAGCGGGACCTACAATGAGCAGTTCTTC.

The chain joins TRBV9 to TRBJ2-5; 10 positions agree with TRBD2. The CDR3 sequence is 15 residues long. Germline V gene data show CDR1 as SGDLS and CDR2 as YYNGEE. V dropped 1 base and J dropped 4; count of bases not matched to a gene: 4. CDR3 residues: CASSVYSGGAETQYF. CDR3 bases: TGTGCCAGCAGCGTATACAGCGGGGGGGCAGAGACCCAGTACTTC.

The chain recombines TRBV27 with TRBJ2-2, with 7 bases aligning to TRBD2. Germline CDR1 reads MNHEY; CDR2 reads SMNVEV (reference sequence). This CDR3 has 15 amino acids. V shed 3 bases and J 5 bases; nucleotides not matched to a gene: 6. The CDR3 sequence: CASSLRRESTGELFF. CDR3 bases: TGTGCCAGCAGTTTGCGGCGGGAGTCAACCGGGGAGCTGTTTTTT.

This chain joins TRBV25-1 and TRBJ2-3, with D uncertain. This CDR3 spans 14 amino acids. Germline assignment: CDR1 MGHDK and CDR2 SYGVNS. V shed 5 bases and J shed 0 bases, with 9 bases lying between them. The CDR3 nucleotides read TGTGCCAGCAGTTGGGCTACTAGCACAGATACGCAGTATTTT. It is translated as CASSWATSTDTQYF.

This sequence joins TRBV30 and TRBJ1-2; TRBD1 agrees at 8 bases. The CDR3 runs 13 residues. V lost 2 bases and J lost 2; bases outside the gene matches: 1. The germline gives CDR1 GTSNPN, CDR2 SVGIG (reference sequence). CDR3 coding DNA: TGTGCCTGGAGTCCAGGGGGCAACTATGGCTACACCTTC. This translates into CAWSPGGNYGYTF.

The genes are TRBV30 and TRBJ2-1; the match to TRBD1 covers 7 bases. Losses at the gene ends were 2 bases for V and 4 bases for J; bases not matched to a gene: 8. The germline V gene encodes CDR1 GTSNPN and CDR2 SVGIG (reference sequence). The CDR3 runs to 15 residues. DNA for the CDR3: TGTGCCTGGAGTAAGGGGACAGTCGGGTACAATGAGCAGTTCTTC. This codes for CAWSKGTVGYNEQFF.

The genes are TRBV2 and TRBJ2-7, with 8 bases aligning to TRBD1. Germline CDR1 SNHLY, CDR2 FYNNEI. The CDR3 is 14 residues long. The J segment lost 6 bases and the V segment lost 3 bases, leaving 7 bases of the junction unmatched. The DNA for the CDR3 is TGTGCCAGCAGTGATAACAGGGGGGTGCTCGAGCAGTACTTC. As protein: CASSDNRGVLEQYF.

This chain uses TRBV27 with TRBJ1-1; D remains unclear. V was shortened by 10 bases and J by 4 bases, with 16 bases between the two germline ends. The CDR3 contains 13 residues. Looked up from germline, CDR1 is MNHEY and CDR2 is SMNVEV (reference sequence). Written as DNA, the CDR3 is TGTGCCACCCGAAGGTCCCGGACCACTGAAGCTTTCTTT. Residues: CATRRSRTTEAFF.

The chain recombines TRBV18 with TRBJ1-3, with TRBD1 identical over 9 bases. The germline V gene encodes CDR1 KGHSH and CDR2 LQKENI. V was clipped by 6 bases and J by 0 bases; unmatched bases: 6. This CDR3 spans 16 amino acids. Written as DNA, the CDR3 is TGTGCCAGCTCCTCGACAGGGGGTGACTCTGGAAACACCATATATTTT. It encodes CASSSTGGDSGNTIYF.